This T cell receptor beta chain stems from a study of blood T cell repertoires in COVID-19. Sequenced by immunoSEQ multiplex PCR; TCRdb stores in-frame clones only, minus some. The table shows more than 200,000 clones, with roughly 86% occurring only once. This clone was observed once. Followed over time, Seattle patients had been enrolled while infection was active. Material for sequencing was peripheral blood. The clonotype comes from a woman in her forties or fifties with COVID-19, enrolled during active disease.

CDR3 sequence: CASSMGRREHTF. CDR3 DNA: TGTGCCAGTAGTATGGGACGGAGGGAACACACCTTC. The V gene is TRBV19, the J gene TRBJ1-2, with D perhaps TRBD1 (5 bases). The CDR3 consists of 12 residues. Germline values: CDR1 LNHDA, CDR2 SQIVND (reference sequence). Trimming left V 3 bases short and J 12 bases short, with 14 bases between.